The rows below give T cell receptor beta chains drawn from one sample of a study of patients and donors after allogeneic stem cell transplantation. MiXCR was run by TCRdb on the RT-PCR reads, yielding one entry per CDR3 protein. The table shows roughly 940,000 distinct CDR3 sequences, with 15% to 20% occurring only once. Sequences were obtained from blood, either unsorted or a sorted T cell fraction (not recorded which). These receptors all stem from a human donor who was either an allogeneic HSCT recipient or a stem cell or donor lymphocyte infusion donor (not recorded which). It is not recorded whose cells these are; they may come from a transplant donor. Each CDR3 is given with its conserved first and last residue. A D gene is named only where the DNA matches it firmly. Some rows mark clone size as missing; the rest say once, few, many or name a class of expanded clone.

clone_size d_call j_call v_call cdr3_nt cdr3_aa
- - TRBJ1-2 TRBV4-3 TGCGCCAGCAGCCAAGTACAAGGGGCCCTCTATGGCTACACCTTC CASSQVQGALYGYTF
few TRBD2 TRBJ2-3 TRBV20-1 TGCAGTGCCCCCCCGCCGGGACTAGCAGGTGCAGATACGCAGTATTTT CSAPPPGLAGADTQYF
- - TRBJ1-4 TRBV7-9 TGTGCCAGCAGACCTACAGGGATGGGTGAAAAACTGTTTTTT CASRPTGMGEKLFF
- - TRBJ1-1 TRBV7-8 TGTGCCAGCCGGATCTTGGGGGCTCTGAACACTGAAGCTTTCTTT CASRILGALNTEAFF
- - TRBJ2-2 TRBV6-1 TGTGCCAGCAGATTAACGGGGTCAATAAACACCGGGGAGCTGTTTTTT CASRLTGSINTGELFF
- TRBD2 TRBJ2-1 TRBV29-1 TGCAGCACAACTCCACCACTAGCGGGTAGAAATGAGCAGTTCTTC CSTTPPLAGRNEQFF
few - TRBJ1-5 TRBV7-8 TGTGCCAGCAGCTTATCGAACAGGGTGTGGGATCAGCCCCAGCATTTT CASSLSNRVWDQPQHF
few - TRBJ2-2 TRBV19 TGTGCCAGTAGCCACCCCCCGGGGGGCGATATCTCCACCGGGGAGCTGTTTTTT CASSHPPGGDISTGELFF
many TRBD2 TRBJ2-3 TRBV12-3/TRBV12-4 TGTGCCAGCAGTGGGGGGGGAAGGGAGCGAGTGACAGATACGCAGTATTTT CASSGGGRERVTDTQYF
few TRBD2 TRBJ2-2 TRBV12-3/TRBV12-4 TGTGCCAGCAGCTTAGCGGGAGGGCCCGGCGGGGAGCTGTTTTTT CASSLAGGPGGELFF
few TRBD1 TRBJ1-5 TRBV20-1 TGCAGTGCTAGGGATCGCGGACAGGGGACGATCAATCAGCCCCAGCATTTT CSARDRGQGTINQPQHF
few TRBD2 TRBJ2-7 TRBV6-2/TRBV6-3 TGTGCCAGCAGTTACCGGGGGGACCTGTACGAGCAGTACTTC CASSYRGDLYEQYF
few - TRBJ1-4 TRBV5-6 TGTGCCAGCAGCCAACGGGCGATAACTAATGAAAAACTGTTTTTT CASSQRAITNEKLFF
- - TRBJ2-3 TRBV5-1 TGCGCCAGCAGTCGTCAGGTGACTAGCACAGATACGCAGTATTTT CASSRQVTSTDTQYF
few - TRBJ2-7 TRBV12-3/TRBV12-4 TGTGCCAGCAGTTTACACTACAATCCTTACGAGCAGTACTTC CASSLHYNPYEQYF
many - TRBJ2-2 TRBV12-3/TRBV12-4 TGTGCCAGCAGTTTTGGTAGGGCGGGACCCACCGGGGAGCTGTTTTTT CASSFGRAGPTGELFF
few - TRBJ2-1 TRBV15 TGTGCCACCAGCGGGAGCCCCGGGTCCTACAATGAGCAGTTCTTC CATSGSPGSYNEQFF
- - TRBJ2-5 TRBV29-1 TGCAGCGTTCCCGGCGACTTCCAAGAGACCCAGTACTTC CSVPGDFQETQYF
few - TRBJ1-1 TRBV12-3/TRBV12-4 TGTGCCAGCAGATACTGGGGGGAAGGCGACACTGAAGCTTTCTTT CASRYWGEGDTEAFF
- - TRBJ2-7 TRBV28 TGTGCCAGCAGTTTAGACAGATTTCCCTACGAGCAGTACTTC CASSLDRFPYEQYF